A single sample is the source of the 2 T cell receptor beta chains below, sequenced in a study of blood T cell repertoires in COVID-19. The table came from immunoSEQ multiplex PCR; TCRdb's copy has only in-frame clones and leaves some out. The table includes about 83,000 clones, just over 85% detected once. The sequenced sample was peripheral blood. These receptors were collected from an elderly woman in a cohort sampled during active or convalescent COVID-19.

This clone turned up a few times. The J gene is TRBJ1-2, the V gene TRBV11-3; D gene uncertain. V was pared by 0 bases and J by 4 bases, with 12 bases between. The length of the CDR3 is 15 residues. The germline gives CDR1 SGHNT, CDR2 YENEEA. In DNA, the CDR3 is TGTGCCAGCAGCTTAGAGTCCAGGTCCTTCTATGGCTACACCTTC. Protein: CASSLESRSFYGYTF.

The V call is TRBV6-2 or TRBV6-3, the J call TRBJ2-1; 12 positions match TRBD2. The trim removed 5 bases at V and 3 bases at J, leaving 11 bases unmatched. The germline V gene encodes CDR1 MNHEY and CDR2 SVGEGT. This CDR3 is 18 amino acids long. The CDR3 region is CASSGRTSGTSRYNEQFF. CDR3 DNA sequence: TGTGCCAGCAGTGGAAGGACTAGCGGGACCAGCCGCTACAATGAGCAGTTCTTC.